One and the same sample provided the 24 T cell receptor beta chains below, sequenced in a study of graft-versus-host responses after intestinal transplantation. Sequencing used immunoSEQ multiplex PCR; TCRdb keeps in-frame clones, though not all of them. The table shows under 20,000 clones, with 30% to 40% occurring only once. The study plated some 200,000 CFSE-labeled responders with some 200,000 irradiated, violet-dye-labeled stimulators. Sequencing was performed on alloreactive CD8+ T cells from a mixed lymphocyte reaction culture, taken before intestinal transplant. Subset in this sample: CFSE-low proliferating T cells sorted from roughly six-day pre-transplant mixed lymphocyte reaction (GvH or HvG direction). These receptors came from a human patient who received an intestinal transplant.

This clone was observed a few times. The chain uses TRBV5-4 and TRBJ1-1; unclear D gene. Per germline, CDR1 SGHNT and CDR2 YYREEE (reference sequence). Trimming shortened V by 2 bases and J by 0 bases, and 5 bases separated the two germline ends. This CDR3 spans 13 amino acids. CDR3 protein: CASSFWMNTEAFF. For the CDR3, the DNA is TGTGCCAGCAGCTTCTGGATGAACACTGAAGCTTTCTTT. Variable domain in full (rest from reference TRBV5-4 and TRBJ1-1): ETGVTQSPTHLIKTRGQQVTLRCSSQSGHNTVSWYQQALGQGPQFIFQYYREEENGRGNFPPRFSGLQFPNYSSELNVNALELDDSALYLCASSFWMNTEAFFGQGTRLTVV.

V is TRBV11-2 and J is TRBJ1-5; 7 positions agree with TRBD1. The CDR3 consists of 15 residues. Unmatched junction bases numbered 5, after V lost 2 bases and J lost 4 bases. CDR1 is SGHAT and CDR2 is FQNNGV in the germline V gene. CDR3 DNA: TGTGCCAGCAGCTTAATGGGGACAGAAAATCAGCCCCAGCATTTT. Translating gives CASSLMGTENQPQHF.

The chain recombines TRBV28 with TRBJ2-1; 7 bases align to TRBD2. The length of the CDR3 is 12 residues. Germline V lookup: CDR1 MDHEN, CDR2 SYDVKM. J gave up 7 bases and V 10 bases, and 7 bases lay outside the gene matches. The CDR3, as DNA: TGTGCCACTAGACTAGCCGGGAATGAGCAGTTCTTC. It specifies CATRLAGNEQFF.

This clone was seen only once. The chain combines TRBV7-6 with TRBJ2-7; 9 bases are shared with TRBD2. Per the germline V gene, CDR1 is SGHVS and CDR2 is FNYEAQ. V lost 5 bases, J lost 2 bases, and 19 bases stayed unmatched. This CDR3 region has 19 residues. CDR3 coding DNA: TGTGCCAGCAGCCTCCCGAGGGAGGGACTAGCTATCGACCCCTACGAGCAGTACTTC. This gives the protein CASSLPREGLAIDPYEQYF.

This clone was detected a few times. The chain couples TRBV9 to TRBJ2-1; 7 positions agree with TRBD2. This CDR3 is 16 amino acids long. The germline CDR1 and CDR2 sequences are SGDLS and YYNGEE. Germline trimming cut 3 bases from V and 0 bases from J; bases unmatched to any gene: 6. CDR3 sequence (DNA): TGTGCCAGCAGCGGAGAGACGGGGGGCTCCTACAATGAGCAGTTCTTC. This encodes CASSGETGGSYNEQFF.

About this clone itself: A much larger clonotype is one base distant, so this may be a read error. The gene calls are TRBV27 and TRBJ2-7; 12 nucleotides line up with TRBD2. The V gene end was trimmed by 5 bases and the J gene end by 7 bases; junction bases not matched to a gene: 9. This CDR3 is built from 15 residues. Germline CDR1 is MNHEY and CDR2 is SMNVEV (reference sequence). The CDR3 DNA is TGTGCCAGCAGTCCGACTAGCGGGAGCTACAATGAGCAGTACTTC. This sequence encodes CASSPTSGSYNEQYF.

This clone occurred a few times. V and J are TRBV27 and TRBJ1-2; D might be TRBD1 (5 bases). The CDR3 runs 13 residues. V shed 3 bases and J shed 2 bases, with 7 bases lying between them. The germline CDR1 and CDR2 sequences are MNHEY and SMNVEV (reference sequence). For the CDR3, the DNA is TGTGCCAGCAGTTTTTGGGACAACTATGGCTACACCTTC. Amino acids: CASSFWDNYGYTF.

The count of this clone is one. The CDR3 protein is CASSLGRGGYTF. The CDR3 DNA sequence: TGTGCCAGCAGCTTAGGGCGCGGAGGCTACACCTTC. This chain connects TRBV11-2 to TRBJ1-2; D not certain. CDR1 is SGHAT, CDR2 FQNNGV, per germline. V was cut by 1 base and J by 8 bases, with 8 bases left in between. The CDR3 length is 12 residues.

Only a few counts were recorded for this clone. The chain carries TRBV2 and TRBJ2-7; D unclear. Germline CDR1 reads SNHLY; CDR2 reads FYNNEI. The V end was cut by 2 bases, the J end by 2 bases, with 1 base between. The length of the CDR3 is 11 residues. CDR3 nucleotides: TGTGCCAGCAGTGAACCCTACGAGCAGTACTTC. Translating it yields CASSEPYEQYF.

This clone is medium-sized within its sample. This chain joins TRBV13 and TRBJ2-7; tentative D call: TRBD2 (5 bases). Germline values: CDR1 PRHDT, CDR2 FYEKMQ (reference sequence). The CDR3 consists of 14 residues. The germline V and J ends were trimmed by 1 base and 3 bases, with 10 bases remaining between them. The CDR3 DNA is TGTGCCAGCAGCTTAGCGGGGTCCTACTACGAGCAGTACTTC. Translation gives CASSLAGSYYEQYF. The full variable domain, rest sourced from reference TRBV13 and TRBJ2-7, is AAGVIQSPRHLIKEKRETATLKCYPIPRHDTVYWYQQGPGQDPQFLISFYEKMQSDKGSIPDRFSAQQFSDYHSELNMSSLELGDSALYFCASSLAGSYYEQYFGPGTRLTVT.

This clone was seen a few times. The chain uses TRBV19 and TRBJ2-7; D remains unclear. Germline V CDR1 and CDR2: LNHDA, SQIVND (reference sequence). V gave up 5 bases and J gave up 1 base, with 9 bases separating them. The CDR3 has 13 residues. This CDR3 is CASSWEPSYEQYF. For the CDR3, the DNA is TGTGCCAGTAGTTGGGAACCTTCCTACGAGCAGTACTTC.

In this sample, this clone is medium-sized. J is TRBJ2-7 and V is TRBV27; D is possibly TRBD1 or TRBD2 (6 bases each). The CDR3 covers 13 residues. Germline loops: CDR1 MNHEY, CDR2 SMNVEV (reference sequence). Trimming shortened V by 8 bases and J by 2 bases, and 13 bases separated the two germline ends. CDR3 loop: CASGQGGTYEQYF. CDR3 coding DNA: TGTGCCAGCGGGCAAGGGGGGACCTACGAGCAGTACTTC.

By share, this clone ranks as medium-sized. The rearrangement links TRBV27 to TRBJ2-7; 12 bases are shared with TRBD2. After removal of 5 bases from V and 5 bases from J, the junction contained 7 bases not matched to a gene. Per germline, CDR1 MNHEY and CDR2 SMNVEV (reference sequence). The CDR3 extends over 15 amino acids. The CDR3 loop is CASSPATSGRNEQYF. As DNA, the CDR3 is TGTGCCAGCAGTCCAGCGACTAGCGGGAGAAACGAGCAGTACTTC.

The chain employs TRBV7-9 and TRBJ1-2; 7 bases are shared with TRBD1. V was pared by 2 bases and J by 5 bases, with 8 bases of the junction left unmatched. The CDR3 runs to 15 residues. Germline V gene data show CDR1 as SEHNR and CDR2 as FQNEAQ (reference sequence). The CDR3 sequence is CASSLKPGQLYGYTF. The DNA of the CDR3 is TGTGCCAGCAGCTTAAAGCCGGGACAGCTATATGGCTACACCTTC.

The rearrangement uses TRBV2 and TRBJ2-2; TRBD2 matches 11 bases. CDR1 is SNHLY and CDR2 is FYNNEI in the germline V gene. The CDR3 is made up of 16 amino acids. V was pared by 6 bases and J by 5 bases, with 8 bases of the junction left unmatched. CDR3 loop: CASRPTSGSWTGELFF. Here the CDR3 DNA reads TGTGCCAGCAGGCCCACTAGCGGGAGCTGGACCGGGGAGCTGTTTTTT.

The CDR3 spells CASSKGAPATNEKLFF. The CDR3 nucleotides read TGTGCCAGCAGCAAAGGGGCCCCTGCAACTAATGAAAAACTGTTTTTT. V is TRBV21-1 and J is TRBJ1-4; the D segment call TRBD1 is taken from the table without a DNA check. TRBV21-1 is reported as a pseudogene. The length of the CDR3 is 16 residues.

This clone occurred a few times. This sequence joins TRBV7-9 and TRBJ2-1, with D unclear. Germline V gene lookup returns CDR1 SEHNR and CDR2 FQNEAQ (reference sequence). V was clipped by 8 bases and J by 16 bases, with 18 bases between them. The CDR3 length is 11 residues. The CDR3 loop reads CASAFAARLFF. The CDR3 coding sequence is TGTGCCAGCGCATTTGCCGCGCGCCTCTTCTTC.

The chain employs TRBV2 and TRBJ2-1; possibly TRBD2 for D (6 bases). V lost 6 bases and J 4 bases, leaving 16 bases between the germline ends. The length of the CDR3 is 15 residues. CDR1 is SNHLY, CDR2 FYNNEI, per germline. The CDR3 bases are TGTGCCAGCAGGCCGGGAGAGACGCTTTACAATGAGCAGTTCTTC. The encoded protein is CASRPGETLYNEQFF.

CDR3 loop: CASSPSTGFYGYTF. CDR3 nucleotide sequence: TGTGCCAGCAGTCCATCGACAGGGTTCTATGGCTACACCTTC. This chain connects TRBV6-5 to TRBJ1-2, with TRBD1 matching 7 bases. Germline trimming cut 5 bases from V and 4 bases from J; bases unmatched to any gene: 7. Per the germline V gene, CDR1 is MNHEY and CDR2 is SVGAGI. This CDR3 region has 14 residues.

This clone was observed a few times. This sequence joins TRBV7-6 and TRBJ1-1; tentative D call: TRBD1 (5 bases). Germline V lookup: CDR1 SGHVS, CDR2 FNYEAQ. The CDR3 contains 19 residues. V shed 2 bases and J shed 0 bases, with 22 bases lying between them. DNA for the CDR3: TGTGCCAGCAGCTTAAGTTTGACAGTGTCTACCTCAATGAACACTGAAGCTTTCTTT. It specifies CASSLSLTVSTSMNTEAFF.

The V call is TRBV15, the J call TRBJ1-2; 9 bases map to TRBD1. J lost 2 bases, V lost 0 bases, and 4 bases had no gene match. CDR1 LNHNV and CDR2 YYDKDF come from the germline V gene (reference sequence). The CDR3 runs to 16 residues. The CDR3 protein is CATSRDATGGNYGYTF. DNA for the CDR3: TGTGCCACCAGCAGAGATGCAACAGGGGGCAACTATGGCTACACCTTC.

In its sample, this clone was seen a few times. This chain uses TRBV19 with TRBJ2-2; TRBD1 is a possible D gene (6 bases). The CDR3 is 17 residues long. V lost 6 bases, J lost 3 bases, and 20 bases lay in between. Germline V CDR1 and CDR2: LNHDA, SQIVND (reference sequence). The CDR3 reads CASRRGFQTRDTGELFF. DNA of the CDR3: TGTGCCAGTAGAAGGGGGTTTCAGACGAGAGACACCGGGGAGCTGTTTTTT.

The chain is built from TRBV6-6 and TRBJ2-4; D is undetermined. This CDR3 has 14 amino acids. Germline V lookup: CDR1 MNHNY, CDR2 SVGAGI (reference sequence). Trimming stripped 0 bases from V and 6 bases from J, with 9 bases between. CDR3 coding DNA: TGTGCCAGCAGTTACTCGACGATGGGAAACATTCAGTACTTC. Its protein is CASSYSTMGNIQYF.

The J gene is TRBJ1-1, the V gene TRBV6-1; no clear D gene. Germline V gene data show CDR1 as MNHNS and CDR2 as SASEGT. Deletions cut 7 bases from V and 5 bases from J, with 20 bases between. The CDR3 is 15 residues long. CDR3 residues: CASTFPFRAHTEAFF. In DNA form, the CDR3 reads TGTGCCAGCACCTTCCCGTTTAGGGCCCATACTGAAGCTTTCTTT.